The rows below give T cell receptor beta chains drawn from one sample of a study of tumor-infiltrating lymphocytes in oesophageal squamous cell carcinoma. TCRdb reprocessed the PCR reads with MiXCR, giving one entry per CDR3 protein. The table lists approximately 11,000 distinct CDR3 sequences, around 53% of them singletons. Material for sequencing was esophageal tumor tissue. The receptors stem from a male donor with esophageal squamous cell carcinoma. The CDR3 runs from the conserved cysteine through the conserved F or W. The order of the fields is clone size, V gene, D gene, J gene, CDR3 DNA, CDR3 protein. The D gene is left open where the match is weak. A row's size may be missing; if present it is once, few, many or a size class.

>once|TRBV7-6|.|TRBJ2-3
TGTGCTAGCAGTAAATCCGGCGAAGTATCCCGCACAGATACGCAGTATTTT
CASSKSGEVSRTDTQYF
>.|TRBV15|TRBD2|TRBJ2-1
TGTGCCACCAGCGGGACCGGGACTAGCGGGAAGATCGATGAGCAGTTCTTC
CATSGTGTSGKIDEQFF
>.|TRBV27|.|TRBJ2-5
TGTGCCAGCAGTTTGCGACAAGAGACCCAGTACTTC
CASSLRQETQYF
>.|TRBV11-2|.|TRBJ2-3
TGTGCCAGCAGCTTATTGAGGCAAAACACAGATACGCAGTATTTT
CASSLLRQNTDTQYF
>few|TRBV7-6|TRBD2|TRBJ2-1
TGTGCCAGCAGCACCACTAGCGGGAGCAGTGCTGAGCAGTTCTTC
CASSTTSGSSAEQFF
>.|TRBV7-2|TRBD2|TRBJ2-3
TGTGCCAGCAGCACCCCAGGGTCTAGCGGGAGGAGGGATACGCAGTATTTT
CASSTPGSSGRRDTQYF
>.|TRBV11-3|TRBD1|TRBJ2-5
TGTGCCAGCAGCTTAGGATTCCTCCCGGGGACAGAAGAGACCCAGTACTTC
CASSLGFLPGTEETQYF
>.|TRBV7-9|.|TRBJ2-5
TGTGCCAGCAGCTCCAGCGGGCAAGAGACCCAGTACTTC
CASSSSGQETQYF
>once|TRBV6-6|.|TRBJ1-1
TGTGCCAGCAGTTACGTGTCAGGGAATGAAGCTTTCTTT
CASSYVSGNEAFF
>.|TRBV12-3/TRBV12-4|.|TRBJ1-4
TGTGCCAGCAGTTTAAGGCAGATAAATGAAAAACTGTTTTTT
CASSLRQINEKLFF
>.|TRBV7-6|.|TRBJ2-3
TGTGCCAGCAGCTACGGCCCAGATACGCAGTATTTT
CASSYGPDTQYF
>few|TRBV7-2|.|TRBJ2-1
TGTGCCAGCAGCATTGGACTACATAACAATGAGCAGTTCTTC
CASSIGLHNNEQFF
>.|TRBV7-2|.|TRBJ2-7
TGTGCCAGCAGCCCCTACCTCTCGACAGGGAGGCCCCTCTCCTACGAGCAGTACTTC
CASSPYLSTGRPLSYEQYF
>few|TRBV7-8|TRBD1|TRBJ2-5
TGTGCCAGCAGCATAATCGAATACAGGGGCGAGGAAGAGACCCAGTACTTC
CASSIIEYRGEEETQYF
>.|TRBV7-2|.|TRBJ2-7
TGTGCCAGCAGCTTACATAAGGGCGAGCAGTACTTC
CASSLHKGEQYF
>.|TRBV6-1|TRBD2|TRBJ2-1
TGTGCCAGCACCAAACCTTCCGGGACTAGCGGGGGCTCATCCTACAATGAGCAGTTCTTC
CASTKPSGTSGGSSYNEQFF
>.|TRBV5-3|.|TRBJ1-5
TGTGCCAGCAGCTTGAGACGAGATCAGCCCCAGCATTTT
CASSLRRDQPQHF
>.|TRBV7-3|.|TRBJ2-1
TGTGCCAGCAGCTTAACGTTGGCGGTCTCCTACAATGAGCAGTTCTTC
CASSLTLAVSYNEQFF
>few|TRBV7-2|TRBD2|TRBJ2-5
TGTGCCAGCAGCCTCGGACTAGCGGGAGTGGTAGAGACCCAGTACTTC
CASSLGLAGVVETQYF
>.|TRBV24-1|.|TRBJ2-5
TGTGCCACCAGTGATTGGCAGGGGTCCCAAGAGACCCAGTACTTC
CATSDWQGSQETQYF
>.|TRBV12-3/TRBV12-4|.|TRBJ2-1
TGTGCCAGCAAAGTGGGCAATGAGCAGTTCTTC
CASKVGNEQFF
>.|TRBV6-1|TRBD1|TRBJ2-4
TGTGCCAGCAGCCCGACAGGGTCCCCCAACCAGTACTTC
CASSPTGSPNQYF